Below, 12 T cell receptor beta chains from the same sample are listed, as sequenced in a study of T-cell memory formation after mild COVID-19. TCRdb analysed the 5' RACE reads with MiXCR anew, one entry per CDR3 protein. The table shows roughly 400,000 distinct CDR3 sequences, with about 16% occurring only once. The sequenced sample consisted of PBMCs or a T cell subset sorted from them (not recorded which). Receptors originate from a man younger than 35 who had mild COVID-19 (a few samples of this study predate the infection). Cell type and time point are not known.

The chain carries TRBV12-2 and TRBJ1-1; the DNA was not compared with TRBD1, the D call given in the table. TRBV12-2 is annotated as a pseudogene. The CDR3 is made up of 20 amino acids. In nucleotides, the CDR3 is TGTGCAAGTCGCTTAGGAACGAGAACAGCCCCCGAATTATTGGGTACTGAAGCTTTCTTT. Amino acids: CASRLGTRTAPELLGTEAFF.

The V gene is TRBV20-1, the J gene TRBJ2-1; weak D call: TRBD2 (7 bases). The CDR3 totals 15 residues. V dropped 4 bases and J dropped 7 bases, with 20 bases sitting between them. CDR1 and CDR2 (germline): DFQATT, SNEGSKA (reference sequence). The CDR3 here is CSAKGRRGHRNEQFF. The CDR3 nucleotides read TGCAGTGCTAAGGGGCGGCGGGGGCACCGTAATGAGCAGTTCTTC.

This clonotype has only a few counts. CDR3 amino acids: CASRPAGAKNEQFF. The CDR3 DNA is TGTGCCAGCAGGCCAGCGGGGGCGAAAAATGAGCAGTTCTTC. The chain has TRBV6-2 or TRBV6-3 and TRBJ2-1, with 8 bases fitting TRBD2. The junction had 8 bases not matched to a gene; V was cut back by 6 bases and J by 7 bases. Germline loops: CDR1 MNHEY, CDR2 SVGEGT. CDR3 length: 14 residues.

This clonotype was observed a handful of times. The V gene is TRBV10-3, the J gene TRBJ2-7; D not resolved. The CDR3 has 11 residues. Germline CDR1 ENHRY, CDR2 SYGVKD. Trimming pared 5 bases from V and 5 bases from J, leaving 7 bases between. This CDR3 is CAISRTDEQYF. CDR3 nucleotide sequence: TGTGCCATCAGTAGGACGGACGAGCAGTACTTC.

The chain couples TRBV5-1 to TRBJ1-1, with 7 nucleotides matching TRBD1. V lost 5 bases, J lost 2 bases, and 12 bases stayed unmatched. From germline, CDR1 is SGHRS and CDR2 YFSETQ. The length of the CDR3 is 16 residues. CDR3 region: CASRRGYTGDNTEAFF. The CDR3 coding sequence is TGCGCCAGCAGGAGGGGTTACACAGGGGATAACACTGAAGCTTTCTTT. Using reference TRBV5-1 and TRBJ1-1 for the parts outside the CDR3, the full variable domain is KAGVTQTPRYLIKTRGQQVTLSCSPISGHRSVSWYQQTPGQGLQFLFEYFSETQRNKGNFPGRFSGRQFSNSRSEMNVSTLELGDSALYLCASRRGYTGDNTEAFFGQGTRLTVV.

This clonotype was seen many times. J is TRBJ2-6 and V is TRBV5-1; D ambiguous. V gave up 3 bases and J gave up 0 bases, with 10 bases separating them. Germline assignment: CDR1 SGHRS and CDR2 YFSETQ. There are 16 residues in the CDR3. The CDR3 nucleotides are TGCGCCAGCAGCTCCGATTGGGGCTCTGGGGCCAACGTCCTGACTTTC. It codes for CASSSDWGSGANVLTF. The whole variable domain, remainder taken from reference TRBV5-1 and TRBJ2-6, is KAGVTQTPRYLIKTRGQQVTLSCSPISGHRSVSWYQQTPGQGLQFLFEYFSETQRNKGNFPGRFSGRQFSNSRSEMNVSTLELGDSALYLCASSSDWGSGANVLTFGAGSRLTVL.

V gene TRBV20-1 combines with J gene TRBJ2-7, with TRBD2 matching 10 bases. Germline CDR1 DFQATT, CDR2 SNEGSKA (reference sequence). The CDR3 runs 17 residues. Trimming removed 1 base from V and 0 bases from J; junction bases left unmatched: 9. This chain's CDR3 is CSARVERGGLFSYEQYV. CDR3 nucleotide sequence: TGCAGTGCTAGAGTTGAGCGGGGGGGCCTTTTCTCCTACGAGCAGTACGTC.

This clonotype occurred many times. CDR3 sequence reads: CSARQAVADTQYF. CDR3 DNA sequence: TGCAGTGCTAGACAGGCCGTCGCAGATACGCAGTATTTT. The V and J genes are TRBV20-1 and TRBJ2-3; D gene ambiguous. Trimming took 2 bases from V and 4 from J, leaving 10 bases between them. This CDR3 contains 13 residues. Germline-derived CDR1 and CDR2 are DFQATT and SNEGSKA (reference sequence).

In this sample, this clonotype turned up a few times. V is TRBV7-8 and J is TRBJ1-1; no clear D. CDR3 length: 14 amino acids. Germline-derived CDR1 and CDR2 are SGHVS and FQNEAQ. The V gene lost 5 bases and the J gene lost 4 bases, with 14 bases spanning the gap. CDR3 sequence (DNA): TGTGCCAGCAGCCCCTCAGGACTTGGCACTGAAGCTTTCTTT. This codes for CASSPSGLGTEAFF. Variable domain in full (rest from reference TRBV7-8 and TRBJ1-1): GAGVSQSPRYKVAKRGQDVALRCDPISGHVSLFWYQQALGQGPEFLTYFQNEAQLDKSGLPSDRFFAERPEGSVSTLKIQRTQQEDSAVYLCASSPSGLGTEAFFGQGTRLTVV.

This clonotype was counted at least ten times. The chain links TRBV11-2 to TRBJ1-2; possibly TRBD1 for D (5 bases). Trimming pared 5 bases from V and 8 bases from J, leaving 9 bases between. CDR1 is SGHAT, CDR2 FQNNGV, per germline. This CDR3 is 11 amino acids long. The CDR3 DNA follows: TGTGCCAGCAGCCCCGGGGGGGGCTACACCTTC. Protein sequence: CASSPGGGYTF.

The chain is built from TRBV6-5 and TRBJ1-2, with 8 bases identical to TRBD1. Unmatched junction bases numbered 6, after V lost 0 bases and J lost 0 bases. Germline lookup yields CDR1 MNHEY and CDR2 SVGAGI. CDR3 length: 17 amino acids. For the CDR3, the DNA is TGTGCCAGCAGTTACTCCCCTTCGGGACAGGCTAACTATGGCTACACCTTC. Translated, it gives CASSYSPSGQANYGYTF.

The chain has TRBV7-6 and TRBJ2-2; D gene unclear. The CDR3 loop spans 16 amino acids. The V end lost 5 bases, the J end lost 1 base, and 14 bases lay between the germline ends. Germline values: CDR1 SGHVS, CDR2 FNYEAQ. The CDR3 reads CASSVAGPRNTGELFF. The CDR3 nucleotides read TGTGCCAGCAGCGTCGCCGGGCCCCGGAACACCGGGGAGCTGTTTTTT.